The 18 T cell receptor beta chains in this list originate from one sample, sequenced in a study of identical twins. TCRdb re-analysed the 5' RACE reads in MiXCR, keeping a single row per CDR3 protein. This repertoire shows 200,000 to 250,000 distinct CDR3 sequences, around 7.6% found once; its top ten account for roughly 5.4%. These data also formed part of another study, on yellow fever vaccine responses in identical twins.

The sample was CD8+ T cells sorted from blood. These receptors all come from a woman aged 18-35 years in good health.

This clonotype was counted only a few times. The chain links TRBV12-3 or TRBV12-4 to TRBJ2-5; either TRBD1 or TRBD2 may fit D (5 bases each). This CDR3 has 15 residues. V lost 5 bases, J lost 4 bases, and 17 bases lay in between. DNA for the CDR3: TGTGCCAGCAGTCCCGGGGAAGGGGATAGAGAGACCCAGTACTTC. It specifies CASSPGEGDRETQYF.

This clonotype was seen a handful of times. The gene calls are TRBV7-6 and TRBJ2-1; no firm D call. The CDR3 spans 14 residues. The germline V and J ends were trimmed by 3 bases and 0 bases, with 6 bases remaining between them. Germline CDR1 reads SGHVS; CDR2 reads FNYEAQ. The chain's CDR3 is CASSFYSSYNEQFF. The CDR3 DNA sequence: TGTGCCAGCAGCTTTTATAGCTCCTACAATGAGCAGTTCTTC.

The gene calls are TRBV11-2 and TRBJ2-1, with 8 bases lining up with TRBD2. Trimming removed 5 bases from V and 8 bases from J; junction bases left unmatched: 8. This CDR3 has 14 residues. CDR1 is SGHAT and CDR2 is FQNNGV in the germline V gene. CDR3 loop: CASSHEGLEDEQFF. Here the CDR3 DNA reads TGTGCCAGCAGCCATGAGGGACTAGAGGATGAGCAGTTCTTC.

This clonotype was counted a few times. The rearrangement joins TRBV6-1 to TRBJ2-5, with 8 bases that match TRBD1. This CDR3 is 13 amino acids long. Germline V lookup: CDR1 MNHNS, CDR2 SASEGT. V lost 6 bases and J lost 3; bases outside the gene matches: 3. The CDR3 region has the DNA TGTGCCAGCAGCCGACAGGGGAAAGAGACCCAGTACTTC. Translated, it gives CASSRQGKETQYF.

This clonotype was found a few times. The rearrangement uses TRBV7-6 and TRBJ2-7, with D unresolved. Germline loops: CDR1 SGHVS, CDR2 FNYEAQ. V was shortened by 5 bases and J by 0 bases, with 23 bases between the two germline ends. The CDR3 loop spans 18 amino acids. CDR3 nucleotide sequence: TGTGCCAGCAGCCTCTCCTCAAGCCCCCCTGCCGGCTCCTACGAGCAGTACTTC. Protein: CASSLSSSPPAGSYEQYF.

J is TRBJ2-5 and V is TRBV7-9, with 8 bases lining up with TRBD1. Losses at the gene ends were 5 bases for V and 1 base for J; bases not matched to a gene: 6. The CDR3 sequence is 15 residues long. Looked up from germline, CDR1 is SEHNR and CDR2 is FQNEAQ (reference sequence). The CDR3 region has the DNA TGTGCCAGCAGCACCCGTGGACAGGGCCAAGAGACCCAGTACTTC. Its translation is CASSTRGQGQETQYF.

This chain connects TRBV11-2 to TRBJ2-7, with TRBD2 identical over 12 bases. Germline V CDR1 and CDR2: SGHAT, FQNNGV. This CDR3 is built from 18 residues. The V segment lost 0 bases and the J segment 5 bases; nucleotides outside the gene matches: 11. The CDR3 DNA reads TGTGCCAGCAGCTTAGATCAGGAGACTAGCGGGAGTTCCCACGAGCAGTACTTC. Translation: CASSLDQETSGSSHEQYF. Based on the CDR3 plus reference TRBV11-2 and TRBJ2-7, the full variable domain is EAGVAQSPRYKIIEKRQSVAFWCNPISGHATLYWYQQILGQGPKLLIQFQNNGVVDDSQLPKDRFSAERLKGVDSTLKIQPAKLEDSAVYLCASSLDQETSGSSHEQYFGPGTRLTVT.

The sample holds many counts of this clonotype. The V call is TRBV12-3 or TRBV12-4, the J call TRBJ1-2; TRBD1 aligns across 8 bases. The ends lost 5 bases at V and 7 bases at J; junction bases unmatched: 9. The CDR3 loop spans 14 amino acids. DNA of the CDR3: TGTGCCAGCAGTCCGGGACAGGTCTATGGTGGCTACACCTTC. It is translated as CASSPGQVYGGYTF.

This clonotype has a handful of counts. The chain is built from TRBV4-1 and TRBJ2-1, with 11 bases identical to TRBD2. Losses at the gene ends were 5 bases for V and 5 bases for J; bases not matched to a gene: 14. CDR3 length: 18 amino acids. The germline CDR1 and CDR2 sequences are MGHRA and YSYEKL. CDR3 sequence: CASSLIAGGPFYDNEQFF. The CDR3 DNA follows: TGCGCCAGCAGCTTAATAGCGGGAGGGCCGTTTTATGACAATGAGCAGTTCTTC.

Details on this clonotype: A much larger clone differs by one base, so this may be a read error. The chain joins TRBV12-3 or TRBV12-4 to TRBJ2-3, with D possibly TRBD2 on 5 matching bases. Trimming took off 7 bases at V and 3 bases at J, with 17 bases between the two ends. The CDR3 loop spans 15 amino acids. CDR3 region: CASNPYTGKTDTQYF. The CDR3 coding sequence is TGTGCCAGCAACCCCTATACCGGGAAGACAGATACGCAGTATTTT.

This clonotype was seen at least ten times. The genes are TRBV12-3 or TRBV12-4 and TRBJ2-1, with 8 positions matching TRBD1. The ends lost 6 bases at V and 7 bases at J; junction bases unmatched: 5. This CDR3 has 13 residues. In DNA, the CDR3 is TGTGCCAGCAGCCAGGGGGCATTGAATGAGCAGTTCTTC. Amino acid sequence: CASSQGALNEQFF.

The rearrangement uses TRBV10-3 and TRBJ2-3, with D possibly being TRBD2 (6 bases). CDR3 length: 18 residues. In germline, CDR1 is ENHRY, CDR2 SYGVKD. The V gene lost 3 bases and the J gene lost 0 bases, with 19 bases spanning the gap. CDR3 DNA: TGTGCCATCAGTGACGACGGGAGCCTCCAAATTAGCACAGATACGCAGTATTTT. This gives the protein CAISDDGSLQISTDTQYF.

This clonotype was seen more than once but under ten times. The J gene is TRBJ2-2, the V gene TRBV12-3 or TRBV12-4; no definite D call. Trimming took off 1 base at V and 2 bases at J, with 11 bases between the two ends. The CDR3 totals 16 residues. For the CDR3, the DNA is TGTGCCAGCAGTTTAGAGGGTATCCTTAACACCGGGGAGCTGTTTTTT. Its translation is CASSLEGILNTGELFF.

This clonotype was counted between two and nine times. The CDR3 protein is CASSLRWDRQNTEAFF. The CDR3 DNA reads as TGTGCCAGCAGCTTAAGGTGGGACAGGCAGAACACTGAAGCTTTCTTT. The rearrangement uses TRBV7-9 and TRBJ1-1; 8 bases are shared with TRBD1. V lost 2 bases to trimming and J lost 1 base; unmatched junction nucleotides: 6. CDR3 length: 16 residues. Germline V lookup: CDR1 SEHNR, CDR2 FQNEAQ (reference sequence).

Many counts were recorded for this clonotype. This chain uses TRBV3-1 with TRBJ2-7; TRBD1 might be the D (5 bases). V was clipped by 1 base and J by 5 bases, with 9 bases between them. Germline V lookup: CDR1 LGHDT, CDR2 YNNKEL (reference sequence). This CDR3 contains 13 residues. CDR3: CASSQAQVHEQYF. CDR3 DNA sequence: TGTGCCAGCAGCCAAGCACAGGTACACGAGCAGTACTTC.

This clonotype was detected ten times or more. The rearrangement uses TRBV20-1 and TRBJ2-7; 7 nucleotides align to TRBD2. There are 16 residues in the CDR3. Germline V gives CDR1 DFQATT, CDR2 SNEGSKA (reference sequence). Unmatched junction bases numbered 13, after V lost 3 bases and J lost 2 bases. CDR3: CSASSPWGGRAYEQYF. The CDR3 nucleotides are TGCAGTGCTAGCTCTCCCTGGGGGGGGAGAGCCTACGAGCAGTACTTC.

A few counts support this clonotype. This chain uses TRBV9 with TRBJ2-1; D possibly corresponds to TRBD2 (5 bases). Trimming shortened V by 0 bases and J by 5 bases, and 12 bases separated the two germline ends. The CDR3 spans 15 residues. In germline, CDR1 is SGDLS, CDR2 YYNGEE. The CDR3: CASSVGRGIHNEQFF. For the CDR3, the DNA is TGTGCCAGCAGCGTAGGTCGGGGTATCCACAATGAGCAGTTCTTC.

V gene TRBV10-3 combines with J gene TRBJ2-7; D is perhaps TRBD2 (6 bases). The CDR3 runs 18 residues. Germline CDR1 ENHRY, CDR2 SYGVKD. The V and J ends lost 5 bases and 1 base respectively, with 24 bases between them. The CDR3 sequence is CAISKTPRGPEGSYEQYF. CDR3 nucleotides: TGTGCCATCAGTAAGACTCCCCGTGGTCCGGAGGGTTCCTACGAGCAGTACTTC.